This T cell receptor beta chain came from a study of regulatory T cells in long-lasting Graves disease. Libraries of TCR beta came from iRepertoire HTBI primers plus Arm-PCR of CDR3 regions. TCRdb processed the multiplex PCR reads anew with MiXCR; each CDR3 protein has one entry. This table holds around 460,000 distinct CDR3 sequences, 13% to 15% found once. Described time point: newly diagnosed GD, antithyroid drugs for less than 3 months. The TCR library was made from RNA extracted from PBMCs. All patients originated from an endocrinology department located in Xi'an, China. The CDR3 is 16 residues long. CDR1 is DFQATT and CDR2 is SNEGSKA in the germline V gene (reference sequence). V dropped 0 bases and J dropped 4; count of bases not matched to a gene: 8. This sample was also put to use in a study of T cells in Graves' hyperthyroidism and ophthalmopathy.

The TCR comes from a woman between 50 and 59 years old with Graves disease. The sample consisted of peripheral blood mononuclear cells (PBMCs), taken at new diagnosis, from a patient treated with antithyroid drugs. This chain links TRBV20-1 with TRBJ2-1, with 8 positions matching TRBD2. CDR3 in DNA: TGCAGTGCTAGAGAAACAAGACTAGCGCCTTACAATGAGCAGTTCTTC. It codes for CSARETRLAPYNEQFF.